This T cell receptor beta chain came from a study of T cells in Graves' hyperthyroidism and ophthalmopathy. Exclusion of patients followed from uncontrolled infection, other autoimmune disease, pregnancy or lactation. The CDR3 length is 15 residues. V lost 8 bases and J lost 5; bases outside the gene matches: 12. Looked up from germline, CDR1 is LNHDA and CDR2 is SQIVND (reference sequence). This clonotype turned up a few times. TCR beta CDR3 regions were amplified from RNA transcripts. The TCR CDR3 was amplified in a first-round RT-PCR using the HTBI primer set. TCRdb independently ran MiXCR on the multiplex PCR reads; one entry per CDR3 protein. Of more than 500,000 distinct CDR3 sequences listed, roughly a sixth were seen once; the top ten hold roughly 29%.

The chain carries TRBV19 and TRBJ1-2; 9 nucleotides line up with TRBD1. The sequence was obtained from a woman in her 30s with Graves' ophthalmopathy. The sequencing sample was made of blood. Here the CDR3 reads CASRASDRGRYGYTF. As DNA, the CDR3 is TGTGCCAGTCGGGCTTCGGACAGGGGACGGTATGGCTACACCTTC.